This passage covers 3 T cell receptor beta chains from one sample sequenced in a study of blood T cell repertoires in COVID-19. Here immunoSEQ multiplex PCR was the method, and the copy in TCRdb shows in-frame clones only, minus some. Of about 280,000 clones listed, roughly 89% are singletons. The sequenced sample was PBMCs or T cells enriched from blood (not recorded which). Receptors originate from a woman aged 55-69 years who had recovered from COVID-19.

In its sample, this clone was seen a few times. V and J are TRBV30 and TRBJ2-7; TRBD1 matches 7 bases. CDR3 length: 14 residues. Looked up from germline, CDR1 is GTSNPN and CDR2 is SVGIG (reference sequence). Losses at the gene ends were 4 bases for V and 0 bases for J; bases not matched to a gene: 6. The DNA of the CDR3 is TGTGCCTGGACCCGTGGGACAGTCTCCTACGAGCAGTACTTC. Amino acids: CAWTRGTVSYEQYF.

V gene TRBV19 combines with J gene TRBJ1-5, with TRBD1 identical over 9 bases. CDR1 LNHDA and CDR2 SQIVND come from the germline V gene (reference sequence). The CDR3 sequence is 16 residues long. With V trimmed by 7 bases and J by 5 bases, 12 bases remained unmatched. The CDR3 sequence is CASTPLDRGLDQPQHF. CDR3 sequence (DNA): TGTGCCAGTACGCCATTGGACAGGGGACTTGATCAGCCCCAGCATTTT. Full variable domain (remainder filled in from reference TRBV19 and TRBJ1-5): DGGITQSPKYLFRKEGQNVTLSCEQNLNHDAMYWYRQDPGQGLRLIYYSQIVNDFQKGDIAEGYSVSREKKESFPLTVTSAQKNPTAFYLCASTPLDRGLDQPQHFGDGTRLSIL.

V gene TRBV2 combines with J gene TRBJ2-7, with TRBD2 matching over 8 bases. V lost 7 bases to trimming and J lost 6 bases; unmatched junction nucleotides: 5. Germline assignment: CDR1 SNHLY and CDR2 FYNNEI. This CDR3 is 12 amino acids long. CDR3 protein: CASNPTSGEQYF. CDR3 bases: TGTGCCAGCAACCCTACTAGCGGCGAGCAGTACTTC.